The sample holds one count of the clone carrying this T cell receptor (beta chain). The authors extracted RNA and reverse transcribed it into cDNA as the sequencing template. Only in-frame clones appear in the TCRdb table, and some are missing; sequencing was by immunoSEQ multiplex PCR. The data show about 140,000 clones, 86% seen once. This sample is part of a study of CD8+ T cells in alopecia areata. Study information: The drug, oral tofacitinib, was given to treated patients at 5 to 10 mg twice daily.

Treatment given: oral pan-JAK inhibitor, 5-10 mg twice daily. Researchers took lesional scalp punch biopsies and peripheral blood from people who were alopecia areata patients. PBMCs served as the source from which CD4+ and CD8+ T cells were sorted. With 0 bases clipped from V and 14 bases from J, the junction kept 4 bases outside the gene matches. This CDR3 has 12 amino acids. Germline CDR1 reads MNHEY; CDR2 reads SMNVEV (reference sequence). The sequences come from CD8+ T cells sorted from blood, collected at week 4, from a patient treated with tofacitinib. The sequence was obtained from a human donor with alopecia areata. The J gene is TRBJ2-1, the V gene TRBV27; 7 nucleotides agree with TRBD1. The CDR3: CASSLSGTAKFF. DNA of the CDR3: TGTGCCAGCAGTTTATCGGGGACAGCGAAGTTCTTC.